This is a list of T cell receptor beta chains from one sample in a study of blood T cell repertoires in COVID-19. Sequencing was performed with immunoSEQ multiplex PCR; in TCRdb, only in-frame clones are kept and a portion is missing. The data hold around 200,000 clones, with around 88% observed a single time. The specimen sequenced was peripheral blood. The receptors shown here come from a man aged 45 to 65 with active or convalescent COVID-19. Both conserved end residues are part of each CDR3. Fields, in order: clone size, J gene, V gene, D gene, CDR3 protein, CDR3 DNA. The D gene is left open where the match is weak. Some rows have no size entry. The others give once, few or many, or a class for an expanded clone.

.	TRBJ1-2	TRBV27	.	CASSFSGEYGYTF	TGTGCCAGCAGTTTTTCAGGGGAGTATGGCTACACCTTC
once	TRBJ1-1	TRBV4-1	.	CASSETGTLNTEAFF	TGCGCCAGCAGTGAAACCGGGACACTGAACACTGAAGCTTTCTTT
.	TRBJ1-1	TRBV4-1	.	CASSQGPRSNTEAFF	TGCGCCAGCAGCCAAGGTCCGCGGTCGAACACTGAAGCTTTCTTT
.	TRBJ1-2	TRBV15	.	CATSRVVTALHYGYTF	TGTGCCACCAGCAGAGTAGTGACAGCTCTCCACTATGGCTACACCTTC
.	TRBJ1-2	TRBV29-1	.	CSAYRADGYTF	TGCAGCGCCTACAGGGCTGATGGCTACACCTTC
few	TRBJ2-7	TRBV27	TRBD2	CASSLSGDPLEQYF	TGTGCCAGCAGTTTAAGCGGGGACCCCCTCGAGCAGTACTTC
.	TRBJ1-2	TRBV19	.	CASRPPGTKEDYGYTF	TGTGCCAGTAGACCCCCGGGGACAAAAGAGGACTATGGCTACACCTTC
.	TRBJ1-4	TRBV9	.	CASSLAGATNEKLFF	TGTGCCAGCAGCCTTGCAGGGGCCACTAATGAAAAACTGTTTTTT
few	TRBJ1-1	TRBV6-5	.	CASARGFLTEAFF	TGTGCCAGCGCCCGAGGGTTCTTAACTGAAGCTTTCTTT
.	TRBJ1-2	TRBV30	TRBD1	CAWSWTGGDGYTF	TGTGCCTGGAGCTGGACAGGGGGCGATGGCTACACCTTC
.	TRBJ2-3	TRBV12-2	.	CASRLAPQGHIMDTQYF	TGTGCAAGTCGCTTAGCGCCGCAGGGTCACATTATGGATACGCAGTATTTT
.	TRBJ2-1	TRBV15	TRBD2	CATSRDLFRMGTSNNEQFF	TGTGCCACCAGCAGAGATCTATTTAGGATGGGGACTAGTAACAATGAGCAGTTCTTC
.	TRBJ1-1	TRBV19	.	CASSVTGTPSTEAFF	TGTGCCAGTAGTGTAACCGGGACACCTTCCACTGAAGCTTTCTTT
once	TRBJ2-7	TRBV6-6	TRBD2	CASSPLRGPGGSYEQYF	TGTGCCAGCAGTCCTCTCCGTGGTCCGGGAGGATCCTACGAGCAGTACTTC
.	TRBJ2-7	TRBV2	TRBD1	CASSEQGAGEQYF	TGTGCCAGCAGTGAGCAGGGGGCGGGGGAGCAGTACTTC
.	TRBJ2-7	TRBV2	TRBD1	CASRGQGSGEQYF	TGTGCCAGCAGGGGACAGGGGTCGGGGGAGCAGTACTTC
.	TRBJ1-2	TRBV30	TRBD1	CAWRIDRGRVEDYGYTF	TGTGCCTGGAGGATCGACAGGGGGCGTGTGGAGGACTATGGCTACACCTTC
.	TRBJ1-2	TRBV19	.	CASSIEPGQRYGYTF	TGTGCCAGTAGTATAGAGCCGGGACAAAGATATGGCTACACCTTC
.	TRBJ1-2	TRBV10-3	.	CAISVRSEGYTF	TGTGCCATATCCGTCCGGAGCGAGGGCTACACCTTC
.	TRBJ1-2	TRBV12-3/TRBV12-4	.	CASSGRTVYGYTF	TGTGCCAGCAGTGGAAGGACAGTCTATGGCTACACCTTC
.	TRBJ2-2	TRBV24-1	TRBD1	CATSAGQGPTGELFF	TGTGCCACCAGTGCAGGACAGGGACCCACCGGGGAGCTGTTTTTT
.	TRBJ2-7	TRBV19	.	CASTEAVGYEQYF	TGTGCCAGTACGGAGGCAGTTGGGTACGAGCAGTACTTC
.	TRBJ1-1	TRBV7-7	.	CASSLASGTEAFF	TGTGCTAGCAGCTTAGCTTCCGGCACTGAAGCTTTCTTT
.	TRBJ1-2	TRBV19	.	CASSRFEGSTANYGYTF	TGTGCCAGTAGCCGTTTTGAGGGCTCTACAGCTAACTATGGCTACACCTTC
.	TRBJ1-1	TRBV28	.	CASSFPRRNTEAFF	TGTGCCAGCAGTTTCCCCAGAAGGAACACTGAAGCTTTCTTT
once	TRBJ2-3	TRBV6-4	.	CASSDGGLSSTDTQYF	TGTGCCAGCAGTGACGGCGGATTATCTAGCACAGATACGCAGTATTTT
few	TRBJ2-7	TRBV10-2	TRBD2	CASSEPGASGLYEQYF	TGCGCCAGCAGTGAGCCGGGAGCTAGCGGGCTTTACGAGCAGTACTTC
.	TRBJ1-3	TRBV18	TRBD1	CASSLGTGGSGNTIYF	TGTGCCAGCTCCCTCGGGACAGGGGGCTCTGGAAACACCATATATTTT
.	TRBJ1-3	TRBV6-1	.	CASLKGFSGNTIYF	TGTGCCAGCCTCAAGGGGTTCTCTGGAAACACCATATATTTT
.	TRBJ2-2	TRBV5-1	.	CASSDKGTRSTGELFF	TGCGCCAGCAGCGATAAGGGGACACGTAGCACCGGGGAGCTGTTTTTT
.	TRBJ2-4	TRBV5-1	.	CASSLRGYKNIQYF	TGCGCCAGCAGCTTACGGGGATACAAAAACATTCAGTACTTC
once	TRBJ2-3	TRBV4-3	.	CASSQGDSTDTQYF	TGCGCCAGCAGCCAAGGGGACTCCACAGATACGCAGTATTTT
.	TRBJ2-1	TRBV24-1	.	CATSDSPGYNEQFF	TGTGCCACCAGTGATTCCCCGGGGTACAATGAGCAGTTCTTC
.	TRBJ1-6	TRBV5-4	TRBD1	CASSLGGQVNSPLHF	TGTGCCAGCAGCTTGGGGGGACAGGTTAATTCACCCCTCCACTTT
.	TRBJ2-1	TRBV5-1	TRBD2	CASSLGGGASSYNEQFF	TGCGCCAGCAGCTTGGGCGGGGGGGCTAGCTCCTACAATGAGCAGTTCTTC
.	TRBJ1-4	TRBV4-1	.	CASSQDRTASPEKLFF	TGCGCCAGCAGCCAAGACCGGACAGCCTCACCCGAAAAACTGTTTTTT
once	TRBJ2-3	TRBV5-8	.	CASSLGTRTDTQYF	TGTGCCAGCAGCTTAGGGACACGGACAGATACGCAGTATTTT
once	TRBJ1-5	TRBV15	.	CATSRGRQGNQPQHF	TGTGCCACCAGCAGAGGACGACAGGGCAATCAGCCCCAGCATTTT
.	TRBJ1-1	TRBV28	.	CASRPGVSEAFF	TGTGCCAGCAGGCCAGGGGTCTCTGAAGCTTTCTTT
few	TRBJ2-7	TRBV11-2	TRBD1	CASSSRTGTRYF	TGTGCCAGCAGCTCGCGGACAGGGACGCGTTACTTC
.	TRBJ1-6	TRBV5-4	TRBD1	CASSSGQGFYNSPLHF	TGTGCCAGCAGCTCTGGACAGGGTTTTTATAATTCACCCCTCCACTTT
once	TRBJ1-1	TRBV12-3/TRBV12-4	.	CASSSGPGGAFF	TGTGCCAGCAGTTCCGGCCCCGGCGGAGCTTTCTTT
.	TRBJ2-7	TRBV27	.	CASSFRTSYEQYF	TGTGCCAGCAGTTTCAGGACATCCTACGAGCAGTACTTC
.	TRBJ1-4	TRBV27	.	CASSSARVGEKLFF	TGTGCCAGCAGTTCCGCCAGGGTAGGCGAAAAACTGTTTTTT
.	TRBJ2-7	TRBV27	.	CASSLQGSYPVYEQYF	TGTGCCAGCAGTTTACAGGGCAGTTATCCAGTCTACGAGCAGTACTTC
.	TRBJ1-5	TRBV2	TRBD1	CATRKDRGNQPQHF	TGTGCCACCCGAAAGGACAGGGGAAATCAGCCCCAGCATTTT
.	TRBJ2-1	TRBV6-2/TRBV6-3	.	CASSWTGVVYNEQFF	TGTGCCAGCAGTTGGACGGGGGTAGTCTACAATGAGCAGTTCTTC
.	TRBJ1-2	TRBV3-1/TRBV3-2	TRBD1	CASSMGGQGNGYTF	TGTGCCAGCTCTATGGGTGGACAGGGAAATGGCTACACCTTC
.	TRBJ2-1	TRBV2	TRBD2	CATGTSISNEQFF	TGTGCCACCGGGACTAGCATCTCCAATGAGCAGTTCTTC
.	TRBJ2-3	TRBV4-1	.	CASSQDRGSDTDTQYF	TGCGCCAGCAGCCAAGATCGGGGGTCAGACACAGATACGCAGTATTTT
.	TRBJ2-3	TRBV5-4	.	CASSLEWSGTQYF	TGTGCCAGCAGCTTGGAGTGGAGCGGTACGCAGTATTTT
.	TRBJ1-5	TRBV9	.	CASSESGGNQPQHF	TGTGCCAGCAGCGAATCAGGGGGCAATCAGCCCCAGCATTTT
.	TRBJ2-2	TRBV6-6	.	CASSYSSQGNTGELFF	TGTGCCAGCAGTTACTCGAGCCAGGGGAACACCGGGGAGCTGTTTTTT
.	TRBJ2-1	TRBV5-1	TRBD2	CASSLSGTSAKLSYNEQFF	TGCGCCAGCAGCCTCTCCGGGACTAGCGCGAAGCTCTCCTACAATGAGCAGTTCTTC
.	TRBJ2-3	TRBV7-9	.	CASSLAGGGDTQYF	TGTGCCAGCAGCTTAGCCGGGGGTGGAGATACGCAGTATTTT